A single sample gave rise to the 6 T cell receptor beta chains below, sequenced in a study of type 1 and type 2 diabetes patients. PCR was run on genomic DNA. Multiplex PCR with 30 forward and 13 reverse primers amplified the TCR beta CDR3. TCRdb re-called the multiplex PCR reads with MiXCR, one entry per CDR3 protein. The sample includes 280,000 or so distinct CDR3 sequences, approximately 45% of them seen just once. The specimen was peripheral blood mononuclear cells (PBMCs). These receptors all come from a man aged 18-30 years with type 2 diabetes.

This clonotype was seen a handful of times. The genes are TRBV2 and TRBJ2-1; 8 bases align to TRBD1. In germline, CDR1 is SNHLY, CDR2 FYNNEI. Trimming at V came to 6 bases and at J to 7 bases, leaving 11 bases not matched to a gene. This CDR3 has 15 amino acids. The CDR3 reads CASRYQGAPGNEQFF. The CDR3 DNA is TGTGCCAGCAGGTATCAGGGGGCGCCCGGGAATGAGCAGTTCTTC.

This clonotype appeared a few times. An end of the junction does not agree with germline; a read error may underlie this. The V and J genes are TRBV6-5 and TRBJ2-7; 9 positions agree with TRBD1. The length of the CDR3 is 16 residues. In germline, CDR1 is MNHEY, CDR2 SVGAGI. CDR3 region: CASSYSGTGHSYEQYF. The CDR3 DNA follows: TGTGCCAGCAGCTACTCCGGGACAGGGCATTCCTACGAGCAGTACTTC.

The V call is TRBV20-1, the J call TRBJ2-1, with D perhaps TRBD2 (6 bases). CDR3 size: 13 residues. Germline V gives CDR1 DFQATT, CDR2 SNEGSKA (reference sequence). Trimming pared 5 bases from V and 7 bases from J, leaving 15 bases between. In DNA, the CDR3 is TGCAGTGCTGAGTCGGGACTGTATAATGAGCAGTTCTTC. As protein: CSAESGLYNEQFF.

CDR3 residues: CASSVGTGGTSTDTQYF. In DNA, the CDR3 is TGTGCCAGCAGCGTAGGTACAGGGGGTACTAGCACAGATACGCAGTATTTT. The chain employs TRBV9 and TRBJ2-3, with 8 bases matching TRBD1. The CDR3 loop spans 17 amino acids. The trim removed 0 bases at V and 0 bases at J, leaving 6 bases unmatched. The germline gives CDR1 SGDLS, CDR2 YYNGEE.

This clonotype was observed a handful of times. The chain is built from TRBV5-5 and TRBJ1-2, with a tentative D call TRBD1 (6 bases). Trimming removed 1 base from V and 2 bases from J, with 9 bases in between. Per the germline V gene, CDR1 is SGHKS and CDR2 is YYEKEE (reference sequence). This CDR3 comprises 14 residues. CDR3 in amino acids: CASSLTGLNYGYTF. The CDR3 DNA follows: TGTGCCAGCAGCTTGACAGGGCTGAACTATGGCTACACCTTC.

This chain links TRBV29-1 with TRBJ2-7, with TRBD2 identical over 10 bases. The germline V gene encodes CDR1 SQVTM and CDR2 ANQGSEA. With V trimmed by 6 bases and J by 2 bases, 10 bases remained unmatched. The CDR3 loop spans 15 amino acids. CDR3 in amino acids: CSVVGEREGPYEQYF. CDR3 nucleotide sequence: TGCAGCGTGGTGGGGGAGCGGGAGGGCCCCTACGAGCAGTACTTC.